Sequencing of this TCR beta chain was carried out in a study of T-cell reconstitution after alpha-beta-depleted transplantation in children. Study-wide points: At one year after transplant, newly produced T cells mostly accounted for T-cell counts and diversity. Alpha-beta T cells about two months after transplant reportedly derived from several hundred expanded graft clones. The origin of high day-60 TCRbeta diversity in some patients lay in surviving recipient T cells and thymic progenitors.

This clonotype appeared many times. What it binds is not known. The germline V and J ends were trimmed by 0 bases and 3 bases, with 6 bases remaining between them. Germline-derived CDR1 and CDR2 are SGHAT and FQDESV (reference sequence). The length of the CDR3 is 13 residues. Construction of the TCRbeta library involved unique molecular identifiers. MiXCR, run by TCRdb on the PCR reads, gives a single entry per CDR3 protein. The table shows about 260,000 distinct CDR3 sequences, with just under 8.5% occurring only once. The origin of this receptor is a male patient younger than 18 who had a stem cell transplant for acute lymphoblastic leukemia, so the T cells may come from the graft donor. The chain joins TRBV11-1 to TRBJ2-7; D remains unclear. Specimen: PBMCs, mostly from graft donor cells, collected 180 days after TCRalphabeta/CD19-depleted stem cell transplant. CDR3 coding DNA: TGTGCCAGCAGCTTAGCCATCAACTACGAGCAGTACTTC. It translates to CASSLAINYEQYF.